These 15 T cell receptor beta chains were sequenced from one sample in a study of high-grade serous ovarian cancer treatment subgroups. The protocol was immunoSEQ multiplex PCR, while the TCRdb copy is restricted to in-frame clones and leaves out a portion. The repertoire consists of around 9,300 clones, with about 78% occurring once and the leading ten covering around 6.6%. Tumor samples were taken before definitive surgery or chemotherapy. The sequenced sample was tumor tissue. The source is a human donor with high-grade serous ovarian cancer.

The chain carries TRBV13 and TRBJ2-7, with TRBD1 matching 9 bases. The V gene's germline CDR1 is PRHDT and CDR2 FYEKMQ (reference sequence). The ends lost 0 bases at V and 5 bases at J; junction bases unmatched: 11. The CDR3 has 17 residues. DNA for the CDR3: TGTGCCAGCAGCTTAGGTGTCCCGGGACAGGGATCCCACGAGCAGTACTTC. As protein: CASSLGVPGQGSHEQYF.

The chain joins TRBV7-6 to TRBJ2-2; TRBD1 aligns across 8 bases. The CDR3 contains 16 residues. V shed 5 bases and J 4 bases; nucleotides not matched to a gene: 9. Germline CDR1 is SGHVS and CDR2 is FNYEAQ. The CDR3: CASSRSRGPSTGELFF. DNA for the CDR3: TGTGCCAGCAGCCGTTCCAGGGGGCCGAGCACCGGGGAGCTGTTTTTT.

A single count supports this clone. This sequence joins TRBV7-6 and TRBJ1-2, with D possibly matching TRBD1 (5 bases). The V and J ends lost 2 bases and 7 bases respectively, with 11 bases between them. Germline CDR1 SGHVS, CDR2 FNYEAQ. This CDR3 is 13 amino acids long. In DNA form, the CDR3 reads TGTGCCAGCAGCTTAATAGGGACGGGTGGCTACACCTTC. Residues: CASSLIGTGGYTF.

The chain has TRBV27 and TRBJ1-1; possible D gene TRBD1, 5 bases. Germline-derived CDR1 and CDR2 are MNHEY and SMNVEV (reference sequence). Trimming took 8 bases from V and 2 from J, leaving 9 bases between them. The CDR3 is 12 residues long. The DNA of the CDR3 is TGTGCCAGCGGGACCGCAAACACTGAAGCTTTCTTT. It codes for CASGTANTEAFF.

The chain is built from TRBV7-2 and TRBJ2-3, with no clear D. This CDR3 region has 14 residues. V shed 0 bases and J shed 2 bases, with 6 bases lying between them. Germline V gene sequence: CDR1 SGHTA, CDR2 FQGNSA. The DNA for the CDR3 is TGTGCCAGCAGCTTAGCTAGGGCCACAGATACGCAGTATTTT. It encodes CASSLARATDTQYF. Looking up the rest from reference TRBV7-2 and TRBJ2-3 gives the full variable domain: GAGVSQSPSNKVTEKGKDVELRCDPISGHTALYWYRQSLGQGLEFLIYFQGNSAPDKSGLPSDRFSAERTGGSVSTLTIQRTQQEDSAVYLCASSLARATDTQYFGPGTRLTVL.

The genes are TRBV9 and TRBJ1-3, with 8 bases fitting TRBD1. V was clipped by 1 base and J by 4 bases; unmatched bases: 10. The CDR3 sequence is 17 residues long. Germline CDR1 reads SGDLS; CDR2 reads YYNGEE. The CDR3: CASSVTGGASGGNTIYF. In DNA form, the CDR3 reads TGTGCCAGCAGCGTAACAGGGGGTGCCTCGGGAGGAAACACCATATATTTT.

This clone was recorded a few times. The genes are TRBV7-2 and TRBJ2-3; 10 positions match TRBD2. Germline assignment: CDR1 SGHTA and CDR2 FQGNSA. The CDR3 consists of 16 residues. Trimming removed 5 bases from V and 6 bases from J; junction bases left unmatched: 11. Here the CDR3 DNA reads TGTGCCAGCAGCCTACTAAGCGGGGGGGAGAGGGATACGCAGTATTTT. It translates to CASSLLSGGERDTQYF.

The chain has TRBV21-1 and TRBJ2-7; the D call TRBD2 from the table was never checked on the DNA. TRBV21-1 is listed as a pseudogene. The CDR3 extends over 17 amino acids. CDR3 in DNA: TGTGCCAGCAGCATGGGACTAGCGGGGACTAAATCCTACGAGCAGTACTTC. It codes for CASSMGLAGTKSYEQYF.

V is TRBV14 and J is TRBJ1-6; 10 nucleotides line up with TRBD1. This CDR3 spans 18 amino acids. V lost 1 base and J lost 3; bases outside the gene matches: 6. CDR1 and CDR2 (germline): SGHDN, FVKESK. CDR3 sequence: CASSQGQGANNYNSPLHF. The CDR3 DNA reads as TGTGCCAGCAGCCAAGGACAGGGGGCAAACAACTATAATTCACCCCTCCACTTT. Supplemented by reference TRBV14 and TRBJ1-6, the full variable domain reads EAGVTQFPSHSVIEKGQTVTLRCDPISGHDNLYWYRRVMGKEIKFLLHFVKESKQDESGMPNNRFLAERTGGTYSTLKVQPAELEDSGVYFCASSQGQGANNYNSPLHFGNGTRLTVT.

This clone was counted only a few times. This chain links TRBV30 with TRBJ1-1; tentatively, D is TRBD1 (6 bases). The CDR3 length is 13 residues. Looked up from germline, CDR1 is GTSNPN and CDR2 is SVGIG (reference sequence). V lost 4 bases, J lost 2 bases, and 11 bases lay in between. The CDR3 DNA sequence: TGTGCCTGGAAGGACAGCGTAAACACTGAAGCTTTCTTT. The encoded protein is CAWKDSVNTEAFF.

The chain links TRBV27 to TRBJ2-1; D might be TRBD2 (6 bases). Germline lookup yields CDR1 MNHEY and CDR2 SMNVEV (reference sequence). There are 16 residues in the CDR3. V lost 6 bases to trimming and J lost 9 bases, with 24 bases between them. In nucleotides, the CDR3 is TGTGCCAGCAGGATATACGGCTGGGGGGTTTATAGTGAGCAGTTCTTC. Protein: CASRIYGWGVYSEQFF.

The chain employs TRBV7-9 and TRBJ1-2, with D unclear. Trimming took off 0 bases at V and 8 bases at J, with 7 bases between the two ends. Germline values: CDR1 SEHNR, CDR2 FQNEAQ (reference sequence). The CDR3 is 12 amino acids. CDR3 sequence (DNA): TGTGCCAGCAGCTTAGCTGCCCGGGGCTACACCTTC. Encoded protein: CASSLAARGYTF.

This clone occurred once. The CDR3 sequence is CASSLGGGGGETQYF. In nucleotides, the CDR3 is TGTGCCAGCAGCTTAGGGGGGGGCGGAGGAGAGACCCAGTACTTC. This rearrangement joins TRBV5-4 to TRBJ2-5; perhaps TRBD2 as D (7 bases). Trimming shortened V by 2 bases and J by 4 bases, and 15 bases separated the two germline ends. This CDR3 comprises 15 residues. Germline CDR1 SGHNT, CDR2 YYREEE (reference sequence).

V and J are TRBV15 and TRBJ1-2; 7 nucleotides line up with TRBD1. From germline, CDR1 is LNHNV and CDR2 YYDKDF (reference sequence). V lost 0 bases and J lost 3; bases outside the gene matches: 13. The CDR3 spans 18 residues. CDR3 sequence: CATSRDQTGLLGDYGYTF. CDR3 DNA sequence: TGTGCCACCAGCAGAGATCAGACAGGGTTGCTCGGGGACTATGGCTACACCTTC.

The count of this clone is one. The chain uses TRBV19 and TRBJ1-2; D gene ambiguous. The CDR3 covers 14 residues. The V gene lost 3 bases and the J gene lost 2 bases, with 10 bases spanning the gap. Looked up from germline, CDR1 is LNHDA and CDR2 is SQIVND (reference sequence). The CDR3 region has the DNA TGTGCCAGTAGTATGGGCCAGTTAAACTATGGCTACACCTTC. It translates to CASSMGQLNYGYTF.